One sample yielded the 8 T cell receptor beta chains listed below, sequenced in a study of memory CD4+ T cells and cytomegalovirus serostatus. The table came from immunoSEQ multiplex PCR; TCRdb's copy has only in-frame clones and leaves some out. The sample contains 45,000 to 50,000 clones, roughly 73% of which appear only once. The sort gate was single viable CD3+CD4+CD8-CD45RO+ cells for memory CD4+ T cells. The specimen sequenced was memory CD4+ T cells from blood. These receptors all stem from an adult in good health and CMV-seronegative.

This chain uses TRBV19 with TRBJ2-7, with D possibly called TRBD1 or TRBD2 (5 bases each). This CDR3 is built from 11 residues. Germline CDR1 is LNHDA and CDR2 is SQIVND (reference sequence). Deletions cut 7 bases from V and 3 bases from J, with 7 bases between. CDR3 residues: CASKRGYEQYF. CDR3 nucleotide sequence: TGTGCCAGTAAGAGGGGCTACGAGCAGTACTTC.

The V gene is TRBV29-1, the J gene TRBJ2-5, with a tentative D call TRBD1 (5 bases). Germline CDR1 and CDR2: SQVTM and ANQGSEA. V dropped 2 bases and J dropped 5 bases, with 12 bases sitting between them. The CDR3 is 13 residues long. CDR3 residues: CSVETQGLETQYF. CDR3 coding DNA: TGCAGCGTTGAAACGCAGGGCCTGGAGACCCAGTACTTC.

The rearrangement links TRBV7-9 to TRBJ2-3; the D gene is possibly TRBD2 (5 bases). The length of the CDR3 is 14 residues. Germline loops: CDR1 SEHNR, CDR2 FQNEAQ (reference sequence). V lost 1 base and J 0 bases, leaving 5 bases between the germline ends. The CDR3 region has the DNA TGTGCCAGCAGCTTAGGGACTAGCACAGATACGCAGTATTTT. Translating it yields CASSLGTSTDTQYF. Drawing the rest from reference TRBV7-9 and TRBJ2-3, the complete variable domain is DTGVSQNPRHKITKRGQNVTFRCDPISEHNRLYWYRQTLGQGPEFLTYFQNEAQLEKSRLLSDRFSAERPKGSFSTLEIQRTEQGDSAMYLCASSLGTSTDTQYFGPGTRLTVL.

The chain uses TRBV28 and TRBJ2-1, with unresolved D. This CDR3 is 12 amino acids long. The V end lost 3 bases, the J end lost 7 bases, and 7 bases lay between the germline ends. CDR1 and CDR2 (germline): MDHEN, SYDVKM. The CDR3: CASSFRHNEQFF. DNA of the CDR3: TGTGCCAGCAGTTTCCGGCATAATGAGCAGTTCTTC.

This CDR3 reads CASSLAGSTGETQYF. CDR3 DNA: TGCGCCAGCAGCTTGGCCGGCAGCACTGGGGAGACCCAGTACTTC. V and J are TRBV5-1 and TRBJ2-5; D uncertain. V lost 0 bases and J 5 bases, leaving 14 bases between the germline ends. The CDR3 spans 15 residues. Germline lookup yields CDR1 SGHRS and CDR2 YFSETQ.

As DNA, the CDR3 is TGTGCCACCAGCACGCGGACATCGGGAGGTGGCTACACCTTC. Residues: CATSTRTSGGGYTF. This chain joins TRBV15 and TRBJ1-2, with a weak D call TRBD1 (5 bases). CDR3 length: 14 residues. Germline-derived CDR1 and CDR2 are LNHNV and YYDKDF (reference sequence). Trimming removed 4 bases at V and 7 bases at J, with 16 bases between.

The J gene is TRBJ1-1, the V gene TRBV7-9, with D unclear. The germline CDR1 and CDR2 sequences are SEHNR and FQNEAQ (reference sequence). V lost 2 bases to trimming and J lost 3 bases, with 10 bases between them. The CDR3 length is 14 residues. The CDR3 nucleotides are TGTGCCAGCAGCTTAAATAATGGCGACACTGAAGCTTTCTTT. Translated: CASSLNNGDTEAFF.

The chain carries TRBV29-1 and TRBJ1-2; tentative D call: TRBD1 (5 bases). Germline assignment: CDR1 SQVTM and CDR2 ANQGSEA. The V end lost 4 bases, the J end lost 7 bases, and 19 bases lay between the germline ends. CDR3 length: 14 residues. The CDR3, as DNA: TGCAGCGTTGCCAGCACGACAGATCCAGTTGGCTACACCTTC. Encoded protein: CSVASTTDPVGYTF.